This T cell receptor (beta chain) was observed in a study of technical replicates of blood from four donors. The CDR3 has 12 residues. CDR1 and CDR2 (germline): SGDLS, YYNGEE. The V and J ends lost 1 base and 5 bases respectively, with 4 bases between them. Profiling relied on immunoSEQ multiplex PCR, and the TCRdb table lists in-frame clones only, not all of them. This table holds tens of thousands of clones, under 95% found once. V gene TRBV9 combines with J gene TRBJ2-1; D uncertain. The sequence derives from a human donor in good health. The specimen was T cells isolated from PBMCs. The CDR3 reads CASSVSDNEQFF. As DNA, the CDR3 is TGTGCCAGCAGCGTAAGCGACAATGAGCAGTTCTTC. The variable domain in full, with the rest retrieved from reference TRBV9 and TRBJ2-1, is DSGVTQTPKHLITATGQRVTLRCSPRSGDLSVYWYQQSLDQGLQFLIQYYNGEERAKGNILERFSAQQFPDLHSELNLSSLELGDSALYFCASSVSDNEQFFGPGTRLTVL.